These 27 T cell receptor beta chains share one sample of origin, sequenced in a study of identical twins. TCRdb re-analysed the 5' RACE reads in MiXCR, keeping a single row per CDR3 protein. The sample lists 350,000 to 450,000 distinct CDR3 sequences, roughly 18% seen once, with around 12% in the top ten. Sequencing used naive T cells sorted from blood. All receptors come from a man aged 50-59 years in good health.

This clonotype was detected a few times. The J gene is TRBJ2-7, the V gene TRBV20-1, with 12 bases lining up with TRBD2. CDR1 DFQATT and CDR2 SNEGSKA come from the germline V gene (reference sequence). After removal of 0 bases from V and 6 bases from J, the junction contained 9 bases not matched to a gene. The CDR3 is made up of 16 amino acids. The CDR3 spells CSARDGLAGGRGEQYF. In DNA form, the CDR3 reads TGCAGTGCTAGAGATGGGCTAGCGGGAGGGCGAGGCGAGCAGTACTTC.

This chain uses TRBV20-1 with TRBJ1-1, with TRBD1 identical over 9 bases. Germline lookup yields CDR1 DFQATT and CDR2 SNEGSKA (reference sequence). This CDR3 spans 15 amino acids. V was pared by 6 bases and J by 5 bases, with 13 bases of the junction left unmatched. The CDR3 reads CSACPGTGWVTEAFF. The CDR3 DNA is TGCAGTGCCTGTCCCGGGACAGGGTGGGTGACTGAAGCTTTCTTT.

This clonotype has ten or more counts. V is TRBV5-1 and J is TRBJ1-1; D is unclear. The V end was cut by 2 bases, the J end by 1 base, with 6 bases between. CDR1 SGHRS and CDR2 YFSETQ come from the germline V gene. CDR3 length: 13 residues. The CDR3 DNA is TGCGCCAGCAGCTTTAAACAGAACACTGAAGCTTTCTTT. Translation: CASSFKQNTEAFF.

The chain is built from TRBV7-2 and TRBJ2-7, with D possibly called TRBD1 or TRBD2 (5 bases each). Trimming removed 5 bases from V and 7 bases from J, with 9 bases in between. This CDR3 is 11 amino acids long. Germline V gene data show CDR1 as SGHTA and CDR2 as FQGNSA. CDR3 nucleotide sequence: TGTGCCAGCAGCCCAGGGAGAGAGCAGTACTTC. Residues: CASSPGREQYF.

This clonotype was seen ten or more times. This sequence joins TRBV28 and TRBJ2-2; tentatively, D is TRBD1 (6 bases). CDR3 size: 13 residues. With 8 bases removed from V and 6 bases from J, the gap between germline ends came to 13 bases. Germline loops: CDR1 MDHEN, CDR2 SYDVKM. The CDR3 loop reads CASYGPGAGELFF. The CDR3 nucleotides are TGTGCCAGCTATGGACCAGGGGCCGGGGAGCTGTTTTTT.

This clonotype came up once. CDR3 DNA sequence: TGTGCCAGCAGGTCTGCCGGGACTTTCGGCACAGATACGCAGTATTTT. Its protein product is CASRSAGTFGTDTQYF. The chain employs TRBV6-1 and TRBJ2-3; D might be TRBD2 (6 bases). The germline V gene encodes CDR1 MNHNS and CDR2 SASEGT. The CDR3 loop spans 16 amino acids. V was pared by 6 bases and J by 1 base, with 17 bases between.

This clonotype was seen ten or more times. This sequence joins TRBV6-1 and TRBJ2-2; D is ambiguous. The germline V gene encodes CDR1 MNHNS and CDR2 SASEGT. The V end was cut by 4 bases, the J end by 4 bases, with 13 bases between. The CDR3 extends over 15 amino acids. CDR3 protein: CASSGGPVGTGELFF. The CDR3 DNA sequence: TGTGCCAGCAGTGGGGGTCCAGTTGGCACCGGGGAGCTGTTTTTT.

This clonotype was seen at least ten times. The chain employs TRBV12-3 or TRBV12-4 and TRBJ2-5; 7 nucleotides align to TRBD2. This CDR3 region has 13 residues. With V trimmed by 3 bases and J by 3 bases, 1 base remained unmatched. In DNA form, the CDR3 reads TGTGCCAGCAGTTTGGGAGGGAAAGAGACCCAGTACTTC. Amino acids: CASSLGGKETQYF.

This clonotype was observed once. The gene calls are TRBV11-1 and TRBJ2-3; TRBD2 matches 14 bases. Germline values: CDR1 SGHAT, CDR2 FQDESV (reference sequence). The length of the CDR3 is 15 residues. V lost 5 bases, J lost 4 bases, and 2 bases stayed unmatched. For the CDR3, the DNA is TGTGCCAGCAGCATGACTAGCGGGGGGGCAGATACGCAGTATTTT. Translated: CASSMTSGGADTQYF.

V usage is TRBV7-2 and J usage is TRBJ2-5; possible D gene TRBD1, 6 bases. The CDR3 runs to 14 residues. Germline V lookup: CDR1 SGHTA, CDR2 FQGNSA. Trimming took 4 bases from V and 0 from J, leaving 9 bases between them. The CDR3 DNA reads as TGTGCCAGCAGCTCCACAGGGAACCAAGAGACCCAGTACTTC. This sequence encodes CASSSTGNQETQYF.

This clonotype was recorded at least ten times. CDR3 sequence (DNA): TGCAGCGTTGGGCCCGGGACTAGCGGGAGGACGTATCAAGAGACCCAGTACTTC. It encodes CSVGPGTSGRTYQETQYF. The rearrangement links TRBV29-1 to TRBJ2-5; 15 bases map to TRBD2. Germline V gives CDR1 SQVTM, CDR2 ANQGSEA. This CDR3 has 18 amino acids. J lost 2 bases, V lost 4 bases, and 11 bases had no gene match.

As to this clonotype: A much larger clonotype is one base distant, so this may be a read error. The chain has TRBV6-5 and TRBJ1-5; 10 bases are a match to TRBD1. V lost 4 bases, J lost 9 bases, and 15 bases stayed unmatched. The CDR3 is 17 amino acids. In germline, CDR1 is MNHEY, CDR2 SVGAGI. CDR3 region: CASSFPLETGGVRPQHF. In nucleotides, the CDR3 is TGTGCCAGCAGTTTCCCACTGGAGACAGGGGGCGTTCGGCCCCAGCATTTT.

This clonotype was counted between two and nine times. Written as DNA, the CDR3 is TGTGCCAGCAAGGGACACCTCGCAACTAATGAAAAACTGTTTTTT. Its translation is CASKGHLATNEKLFF. V usage is TRBV6-1 and J usage is TRBJ1-4, with D perhaps TRBD1 (6 bases). The germline V gene encodes CDR1 MNHNS and CDR2 SASEGT. The CDR3 runs 15 residues. With 7 bases removed from V and 0 bases from J, the gap between germline ends came to 12 bases.

This clonotype has at least ten counts. J is TRBJ2-1 and V is TRBV6-5; D is unclear. The CDR3 runs 13 residues. Germline-derived CDR1 and CDR2 are MNHEY and SVGAGI. V dropped 2 bases and J dropped 5 bases, with 7 bases sitting between them. The CDR3 loop is CASSYAVNNEQFF. CDR3 sequence (DNA): TGTGCCAGCAGTTACGCAGTTAACAATGAGCAGTTCTTC.

J is TRBJ1-2 and V is TRBV6-1; 7 bases fit TRBD1. V shed 6 bases, J shed 8 bases, and the junction held 12 bases outside the gene matches. The CDR3 runs to 14 residues. The V gene's germline CDR1 is MNHNS and CDR2 SASEGT. CDR3 DNA sequence: TGTGCCAGCAGCCAGGGGGGCTCAGGGAGGGGCTACACCTTC. Translating it yields CASSQGGSGRGYTF.

This clonotype was counted ten times or more. Relative to the germline gene, one junction end is altered; a read error may explain this. The V and J genes are TRBV5-1 and TRBJ1-1; tentative D call: TRBD1 (5 bases). This CDR3 has 14 amino acids. Germline lookup yields CDR1 SGHRS and CDR2 YFSETQ. Here the CDR3 reads CASSLQGRNTEAFF. CDR3 coding DNA: TGTGCCAGCAGTTTGCAGGGCCGTAACACTGAAGCTTTCTTT.

The V gene is TRBV28, the J gene TRBJ2-7; a possible D gene is TRBD2 (6 bases). V lost 8 bases to trimming and J lost 5 bases, with 19 bases between them. The CDR3 consists of 14 residues. Germline V CDR1 and CDR2: MDHEN, SYDVKM. CDR3 in DNA: TGTGCCAGCCGCTTCCCTGGAGCGGGCCACGAGCAGTACTTC. The encoded protein is CASRFPGAGHEQYF.

This clonotype was seen at least ten times. The chain links TRBV4-2 to TRBJ2-4; unclear D gene. The V gene's germline CDR1 is LGHNA and CDR2 YNFKEQ. V lost 0 bases and J lost 0, with 12 bases in between. The CDR3 extends over 17 amino acids. CDR3 protein: CASSQDGVYLAKNIQYF. Here the CDR3 DNA reads TGTGCCAGCAGCCAAGATGGGGTGTACCTAGCCAAAAACATTCAGTACTTC.

This clonotype came up once. The chain carries TRBV15 and TRBJ2-7; D unclear. Trimming left V 0 bases short and J 4 bases short, with 16 bases between. Germline values: CDR1 LNHNV, CDR2 YYDKDF (reference sequence). The CDR3 runs to 16 residues. CDR3: CATSRDFTLDLYEQYF. The CDR3 DNA follows: TGTGCCACCAGCAGAGATTTTACGTTGGATCTATACGAGCAGTACTTC.

This clonotype was seen a few times. V gene TRBV10-3 combines with J gene TRBJ1-2, with D unclear. This CDR3 region has 12 residues. The germline V gene has CDR1 ENHRY and CDR2 SYGVKD. The V and J ends lost 10 bases and 6 bases respectively, with 15 bases between them. CDR3 coding DNA: TGTGCCACCCGGGATGGGGAGAATGGCTACACCTTC. It specifies CATRDGENGYTF.

The chain carries TRBV6-2 or TRBV6-3 and TRBJ2-7; a weak D match, TRBD1 (6 bases). V was pared by 1 base and J by 5 bases, with 12 bases between. The CDR3 is 14 amino acids. CDR1 is MNHEY and CDR2 is SVGEGT in the germline V gene. The CDR3 DNA sequence: TGTGCCAGCAGTTACTACAGGGCAGACCACGAGCAGTACTTC. Residues: CASSYYRADHEQYF.

This clonotype has at least ten counts. The genes are TRBV7-2 and TRBJ1-6; D is ambiguous. The CDR3 is made up of 15 amino acids. Germline assignment: CDR1 SGHTA and CDR2 FQGNSA. V was trimmed by 1 base and J by 7 bases, leaving 11 bases between them. CDR3 sequence reads: CASSLGGRNNSPLHF. CDR3 DNA sequence: TGTGCCAGCAGCTTAGGCGGGAGGAACAATTCACCCCTCCACTTT.

This clonotype was seen more than once but under ten times. The genes are TRBV20-1 and TRBJ1-1; D ambiguous. The CDR3 totals 13 residues. Germline CDR1 DFQATT, CDR2 SNEGSKA (reference sequence). The V end lost 4 bases, the J end lost 7 bases, and 16 bases lay between the germline ends. The CDR3 nucleotides read TGCAGTGCTACCCCGGCGGGGAGCCTTGAAGCTTTCTTT. This sequence encodes CSATPAGSLEAFF.

In its sample, this clonotype was seen many times. The genes are TRBV2 and TRBJ2-1; 8 positions match TRBD2. The ends lost 4 bases at V and 2 bases at J; junction bases unmatched: 4. Germline-derived CDR1 and CDR2 are SNHLY and FYNNEI. This CDR3 region has 15 residues. The CDR3 region is CASSVLSGTYNEQFF. In DNA, the CDR3 is TGTGCCAGCAGTGTACTTAGCGGGACCTACAATGAGCAGTTCTTC.

This sequence joins TRBV28 and TRBJ1-6; the match to TRBD1 covers 12 bases. Germline values: CDR1 MDHEN, CDR2 SYDVKM. The CDR3 runs 16 residues. The V and J ends lost 5 bases and 7 bases, in that order; junction bases with no gene match: 6. CDR3 nucleotides: TGTGCCAGCAGTCTGGCGGGACAGGGGGCGAATTCACCCCTCCACTTT. This encodes CASSLAGQGANSPLHF.

This clonotype has ten or more counts. The rearrangement joins TRBV18 to TRBJ2-1, with D possibly being TRBD1 (6 bases). Trimming shortened V by 2 bases and J by 7 bases, and 9 bases separated the two germline ends. This CDR3 comprises 13 residues. Per germline, CDR1 KGHSH and CDR2 LQKENI. CDR3 sequence: CASSPNRENEQFF. In nucleotides, the CDR3 is TGTGCCAGCTCACCAAACAGGGAAAATGAGCAGTTCTTC. The entire variable domain, with the rest obtained from reference TRBV18 and TRBJ2-1, is as follows: NAGVMQNPRHLVRRRGQEARLRCSPMKGHSHVYWYRQLPEEGLKFMVYLQKENIIDESGMPKERFSAEFPKEGPSILRIQQVVRGDSAAYFCASSPNRENEQFFGPGTRLTVL.

This clonotype was counted only a few times. This chain links TRBV20-1 with TRBJ2-3; 7 bases align to TRBD2. CDR3 length: 15 amino acids. Trimming took 6 bases from V and 2 from J; bases not matched to a gene: 11. Germline CDR1 DFQATT, CDR2 SNEGSKA (reference sequence). As DNA, the CDR3 is TGCAGTGCCTATCGCGCGGGGGATCCCACAGATACGCAGTATTTT. Protein sequence: CSAYRAGDPTDTQYF.